This T cell receptor beta chain was captured in a study of early T cells in non-severe SARS-CoV-2 infection. Attached unique molecular identifiers marked individual cDNA molecules. TCRdb re-called the 5' RACE reads through MiXCR, storing one row per CDR3 protein. The sample has tens of thousands of distinct CDR3 sequences, roughly 5.6% seen once. Notes on the study in general: Missing private and CD4 specificities, VDJdb matching favored anti-spike CD8 responses.

The table lists this clonotype with a few counts. Antigen unknown. At one end, the junction sequence differs from germline, possibly due to a read error. The CDR3 runs 16 residues. Germline CDR1 reads SGHVS; CDR2 reads FQNEAQ. The clonotype comes from an adult who was a healthcare worker with PCR-confirmed SARS-CoV-2 infection or an uninfected control (not recorded which). V is TRBV7-8 and J is TRBJ1-3, with no clear D. Sequencing was performed on whole blood, taken at baseline. CDR3: CASSLRQFVSENTIYF. The DNA for the CDR3 is TGTGCCAGCAGCTTACGCCAGTTCGTTTCTGAAAACACCATATATTTT.